One sample yielded the 14 T cell receptor beta chains listed below, sequenced in a study of human T cells and chemical hapten exposure. Documented time point: pre-sensitization, week 0. Treatment noted: therapeutic diphenylcyclopropenone sensitization with weekly scalp DPC. TCRdb re-analysed the RACE reads in MiXCR, keeping a single row per CDR3 protein. This repertoire shows approximately 57,000 distinct CDR3 sequences, more than 9% found once; its top ten account for roughly 9.1%. Sequences were derived from whole blood, sampled in connection with sensitization to the hapten diphenylcyclopropenone (DPC). The receptors were sampled from a middle-aged man with alopecia areata. Some clones in this sample may be carry-over from other donors' samples.

This clonotype was recorded many times. This chain links TRBV7-6 with TRBJ2-2; TRBD2 aligns across 7 bases. The CDR3 extends over 15 amino acids. CDR1 and CDR2 (germline): SGHVS, FNYEAQ. Trimming cost V 5 bases and J 1 base; bases outside gene matches: 4. CDR3 DNA sequence: TGTGCCAGCAGCAAAAGCGGGATGAACACCGGGGAGCTGTTTTTT. It codes for CASSKSGMNTGELFF.

In this sample, this clonotype turned up many times. The chain recombines TRBV5-4 with TRBJ1-1, with D uncertain. The V gene's germline CDR1 is SGHNT and CDR2 YYREEE (reference sequence). The CDR3 is made up of 12 amino acids. V was cut by 2 bases and J by 3 bases, with 5 bases left in between. CDR3 coding DNA: TGTGCCAGCAGCTTAGGGTACACTGAAGCTTTCTTT. Residues: CASSLGYTEAFF.

The chain combines TRBV12-3 or TRBV12-4 with TRBJ1-2; 8 bases align to TRBD1. Trimming at V came to 5 bases and at J to 3 bases, leaving 2 bases not matched to a gene. The CDR3 has 13 residues. The CDR3 bases are TGTGCCAGCAGTAAACAGGGGGACTATGGCTACACCTTC. Protein: CASSKQGDYGYTF.

This clonotype was seen ten or more times. V usage is TRBV20-1 and J usage is TRBJ2-1; 12 nucleotides line up with TRBD2. Trimming cost V 2 bases and J 6 bases; bases outside gene matches: 2. CDR3 length equals 14 residues. Germline values: CDR1 DFQATT, CDR2 SNEGSKA (reference sequence). CDR3 nucleotides: TGCAGTGCTAGACTAGCGGGAGGGCCCAATGAGCAGTTCTTC. This encodes CSARLAGGPNEQFF.

This clonotype was observed a handful of times. The chain links TRBV20-1 to TRBJ1-5, with D possibly matching TRBD1 (6 bases). V was trimmed by 6 bases and J by 3 bases, leaving 18 bases between them. The CDR3 has 15 amino acids. CDR1 DFQATT and CDR2 SNEGSKA come from the germline V gene (reference sequence). CDR3 protein: CSAPGGRGVNQPQHF. The CDR3 DNA follows: TGCAGTGCCCCGGGCGGCAGGGGCGTCAATCAGCCCCAGCATTTT.

In its sample, this clonotype was seen many times. This sequence joins TRBV7-3 and TRBJ1-6, with a tentative D call TRBD1 (5 bases). Trimming took off 5 bases at V and 7 bases at J, with 15 bases between the two ends. This CDR3 region has 15 residues. Germline V gives CDR1 SGHTA, CDR2 FQGTGA. CDR3 nucleotide sequence: TGTGCCAGCAGCCCCACGGGGGTGGTAAATTCACCCCTCCACTTT. It codes for CASSPTGVVNSPLHF.

A note on this clonotype: A read error may explain this, as a much larger clone is one base away. The chain has TRBV28 and TRBJ2-3; weak D call: TRBD1 (5 bases). This CDR3 is 13 amino acids long. Germline V gene lookup returns CDR1 MDHEN and CDR2 SYDVKM. The CDR3 DNA reads as TGTACCAGCAGCCCGGCCAGGGAAGATACGCAGTATTTT. Its translation is CTSSPAREDTQYF.

Many counts were recorded for this clonotype. The gene calls are TRBV7-3 and TRBJ1-2; D is undetermined. Trimming pared 2 bases from V and 3 bases from J, leaving 13 bases between. This CDR3 region has 15 residues. From germline, CDR1 is SGHTA and CDR2 FQGTGA. For the CDR3, the DNA is TGTGCCAGCAGCTTATCAGGCCCGCTGGACTATGGCTACACCTTC. This sequence encodes CASSLSGPLDYGYTF.

The chain links TRBV29-1 to TRBJ1-1; D is ambiguous. Germline CDR1 and CDR2: SQVTM and ANQGSEA. V gave up 4 bases and J gave up 1 base, with 4 bases separating them. The CDR3 length is 11 residues. This CDR3 is CSVGQNTEAFF. CDR3 nucleotides: TGCAGCGTTGGACAGAACACTGAAGCTTTCTTT.

This clonotype was detected a few times. This CDR3 reads CASTNTDTQYF. CDR3 coding DNA: TGTGCCAGCACGAATACAGATACGCAGTATTTT. This chain uses TRBV19 with TRBJ2-3; D gene unclear. Germline-derived CDR1 and CDR2 are LNHDA and SQIVND (reference sequence). V lost 9 bases and J 3 bases, leaving 7 bases between the germline ends. CDR3 size: 11 residues.

This clonotype appeared many times. The J gene is TRBJ2-3, the V gene TRBV6-1, with 10 bases that match TRBD2. After removal of 5 bases from V and 2 bases from J, the junction contained 7 bases not matched to a gene. The CDR3 length is 16 residues. Germline loops: CDR1 MNHNS, CDR2 SASEGT. The CDR3 DNA sequence: TGTGCCAGCAGTTGGCTAGCGGGAGCCAACACAGATACGCAGTATTTT. As protein: CASSWLAGANTDTQYF.

The CDR3, as DNA: TGTGCCAGCTCCTCCGGGACTAGCGGGCCCTTCGCGAACACCGGGGAGCTGTTTTTT. This sequence encodes CASSSGTSGPFANTGELFF. This rearrangement joins TRBV2 to TRBJ2-2; 12 bases are a match to TRBD2. Germline CDR1 SNHLY, CDR2 FYNNEI. This CDR3 comprises 19 residues. V trimming: 8 bases; J trimming: 0 bases; junction bases outside the gene matches: 13.

This clonotype has at least ten counts. The rearrangement uses TRBV7-3 and TRBJ2-1; D tentatively fits TRBD1 or TRBD2 (5 bases each). V was pared by 5 bases and J by 7 bases, with 15 bases between. The CDR3 has 14 residues. CDR1 SGHTA and CDR2 FQGTGA come from the germline V gene. CDR3 nucleotides: TGTGCCAGCAGCGCGCTGCACGGGACGAATGAGCAGTTCTTC. Protein sequence: CASSALHGTNEQFF.

V usage is TRBV10-2 and J usage is TRBJ2-5; TRBD2 aligns across 7 bases. Germline V gives CDR1 WSHSY, CDR2 SAAADI. There are 14 residues in the CDR3. With 5 bases clipped from V and 2 bases from J, the junction kept 5 bases outside the gene matches. The CDR3 region has the DNA TGCGCCAGCAGTCCGCTGGGACTACAAGAGACCCAGTACTTC. It is translated as CASSPLGLQETQYF.